The entry that follows covers one TCR beta chain sequence. This clonotype came up a few times. The specificity of this receptor is unknown. There are no base qualities to consult, and no much larger clone falls within one base. The data derive from a study of blood T cells in healthy people across ages (dated by TCRdb to 2015 to 2017). Regarding the study in general: In model experiments, template switching captured roughly one uniquely barcoded TCR beta cDNA molecule for every two T cells. Two additional independent replicas of 1 million unique cDNA reads from the same blood draw were analyzed for two donors (one aged 18 to 30 and one aged 80 or older). Donors were grouped into four age groups: young (average 16 years), middle-aged (about 38), aged (62) and long-lived (approximately 78). Donors of different ages were randomly distributed across sequencing lanes to avoid experimental bias. The study measured age-related changes in TCR beta repertoire diversity using deep sequencing normalized with unique cDNA molecular identifiers.

Donors were around 37 systemically healthy Caucasian individuals from Russia aged roughly 6 to 100 years. Each donor gave 8 to 10 milliliters of peripheral blood, drawn into EDTA-treated Vacutainer tubes. Ficoll-Paque density-gradient centrifugation was used to isolate PBMCs, with at least 6 million per sample. Trizol reagent was used to extract total RNA from the PBMCs, yielding at least 5.5 micrograms per sample. The percentages of naive CD45RAhigh/CD27high T cells were determined by flow cytometry on a PBMC aliquot from every donor. Library preparation was by 5' RACE. The run used an Illumina HiSeq 2500. A second PCR of about 6 to 12 cycles was run with a J-beta primer mix and a sample-barcoded 5' primer. A unique molecular identifier was introduced onto each TCR beta cDNA molecule by a template-switch 5' adaptor carrying 12 random nucleotides. Each sample yielded at least 3 million CDR3-containing paired-end reads. First-strand cDNA was synthesized from all RNA with the Mint cDNA synthesis kit, primed by a TRBC-specific oligonucleotide. Following uracil-DNA glycosylase treatment, a first 18-cycle PCR with universal primers M1SS and BC2_uni_R was performed on all cDNA. Under the source paper's analysis protocol: For normalization, 1 million high-quality reads, each with a distinct molecular identifier, were randomly selected from each sample. Instead of being binned into consensus sequences, reads that shared molecular identifiers were thrown out. MiTCR, with a Q25 quality threshold and the strictest error-elimination algorithm, was used for CDR3 identification, clonotype clustering and error correction. A nonparametric unseen species model with Euler transformation was used to estimate lower-bound total TCR beta diversity. The public reads were reprocessed in TCRdb via fastp at Q25 and MiXCR, keeping in-frame beta chains. CDR3 protein sequences are deduplicated, and each keeps its most common genes and DNA. For this entry, the V and J calls and clone size follow TCRdb and not the study's own pipeline. The sample table records around 1.5 million distinct CDR3 sequences; roughly 45% of these occur just once. The ten largest clones represent 7.9% of the sample.

Trimming at the junction amounts to 3 bases on V and 4 bases on J, and the germline ends lie 13 bases apart. Via the germline V gene, CDR1 is SNHLY and CDR2 FYNNEI. The CDR3 holds 15 amino acids from the cysteine to the phenylalanine. Of the read, only the CDR3 DNA is kept; its 45 bases are in frame from base 1. General conclusions and limits of the study: As age increased, observed TCR beta diversity per million T cells dropped in a roughly linear way, and a significant reduction was already evident by age 40. Compared with the aged group, more naive CD4+ T cells, fewer expanded clones and increased TCR diversity were shown by the long-lived group, suggesting age selection. Donor CMV infection status was unknown, potentially confounding age-related changes in expanded clonotypes. The percentage of naive T cells measured by flow cytometry correlated strongly with observed TCR beta diversity. Estimates of total diversity based on one million sequenced T cells were considered lower bounds and underestimates. Conclusive comparison of naive and antigen-experienced compartments was prevented by the profiling of bulk unsorted PBMCs.

Specimen: blood. The sequence links TRBV2 to TRBJ2-1; matching of 5 bases hints at TRBD1 as the D gene. This receptor was obtained from a woman aged 18-29 years in good health. The nucleotides are TGTGCCAGCAGTGAGGGCAGGGCGACTTACAATGAGCAGTTCTTC. Its protein product is CASSEGRATYNEQFF.